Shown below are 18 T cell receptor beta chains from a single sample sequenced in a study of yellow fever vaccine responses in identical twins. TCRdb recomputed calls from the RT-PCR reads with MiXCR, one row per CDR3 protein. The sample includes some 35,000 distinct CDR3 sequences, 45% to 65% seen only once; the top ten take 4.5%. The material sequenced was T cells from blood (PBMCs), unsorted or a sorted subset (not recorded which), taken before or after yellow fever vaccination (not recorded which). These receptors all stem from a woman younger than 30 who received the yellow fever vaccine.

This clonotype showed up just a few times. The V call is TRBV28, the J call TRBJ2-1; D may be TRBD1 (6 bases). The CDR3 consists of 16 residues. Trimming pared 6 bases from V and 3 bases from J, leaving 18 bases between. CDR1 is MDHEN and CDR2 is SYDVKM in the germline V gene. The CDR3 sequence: CASSPRGDLYYNEQFF. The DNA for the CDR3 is TGTGCCAGCAGCCCCAGGGGTGATCTGTACTACAATGAGCAGTTCTTC. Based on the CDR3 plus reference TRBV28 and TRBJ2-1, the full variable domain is DVKVTQSSRYLVKRTGEKVFLECVQDMDHENMFWYRQDPGLGLRLIYFSYDVKMKEKGDIPEGYSVSREKKERFSLILESASTNQTSMYLCASSPRGDLYYNEQFFGPGTRLTVL.

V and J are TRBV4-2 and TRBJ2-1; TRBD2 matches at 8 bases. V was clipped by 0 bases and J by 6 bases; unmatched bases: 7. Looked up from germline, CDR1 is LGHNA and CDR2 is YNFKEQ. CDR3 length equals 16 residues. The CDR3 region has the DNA TGTGCCAGCAGCCAAGAAGGAGCGGGAGCTTTCAATGAGCAGTTCTTC. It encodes CASSQEGAGAFNEQFF.

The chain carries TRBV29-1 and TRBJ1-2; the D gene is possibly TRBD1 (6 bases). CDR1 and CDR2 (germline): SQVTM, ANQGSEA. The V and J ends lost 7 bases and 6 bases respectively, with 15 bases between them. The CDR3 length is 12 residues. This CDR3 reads CSAPMGGNGYTF. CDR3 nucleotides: TGCAGCGCTCCCATGGGGGGCAATGGCTACACCTTC.

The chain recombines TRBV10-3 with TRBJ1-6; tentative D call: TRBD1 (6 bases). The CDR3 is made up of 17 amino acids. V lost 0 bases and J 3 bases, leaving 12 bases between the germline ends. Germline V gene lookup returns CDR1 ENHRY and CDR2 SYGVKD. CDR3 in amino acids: CAISESARGNYNSPLHF. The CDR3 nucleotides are TGTGCCATCAGTGAGTCGGCCAGGGGAAACTATAATTCACCCCTCCACTTT.

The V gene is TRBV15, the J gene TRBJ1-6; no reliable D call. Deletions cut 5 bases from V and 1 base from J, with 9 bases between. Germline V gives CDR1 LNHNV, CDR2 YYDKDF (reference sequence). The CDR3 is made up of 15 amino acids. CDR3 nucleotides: TGTGCCACCAGCGATCTTCGTTCCTATAATTCACCCCTCCACTTT. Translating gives CATSDLRSYNSPLHF.

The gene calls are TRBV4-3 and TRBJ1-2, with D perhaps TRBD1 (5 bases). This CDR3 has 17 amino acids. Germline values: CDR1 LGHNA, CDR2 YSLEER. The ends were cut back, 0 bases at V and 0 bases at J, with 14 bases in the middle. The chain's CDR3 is CASSQEADSRANYGYTF. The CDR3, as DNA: TGCGCCAGCAGCCAAGAAGCTGACAGTCGAGCTAACTATGGCTACACCTTC.

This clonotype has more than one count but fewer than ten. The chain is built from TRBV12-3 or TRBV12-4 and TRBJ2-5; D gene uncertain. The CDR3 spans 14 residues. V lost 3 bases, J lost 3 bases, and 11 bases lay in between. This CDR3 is CASSFGSGEETQYF. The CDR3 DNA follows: TGTGCCAGCAGTTTCGGGTCTGGCGAAGAGACCCAGTACTTC.

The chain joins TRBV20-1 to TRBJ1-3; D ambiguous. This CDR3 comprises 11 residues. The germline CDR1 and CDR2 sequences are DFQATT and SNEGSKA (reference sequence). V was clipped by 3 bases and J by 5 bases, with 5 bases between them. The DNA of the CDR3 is TGCAGTGCTAGTTTGCGAAACACCATATATTTT. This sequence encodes CSASLRNTIYF.

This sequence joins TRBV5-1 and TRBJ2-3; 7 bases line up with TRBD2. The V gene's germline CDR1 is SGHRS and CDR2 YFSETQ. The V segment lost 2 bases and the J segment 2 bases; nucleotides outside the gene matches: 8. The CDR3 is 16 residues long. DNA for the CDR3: TGCGCCAGCAGCTTTACCCTAGCGGAAAACACAGATACGCAGTATTTT. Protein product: CASSFTLAENTDTQYF.

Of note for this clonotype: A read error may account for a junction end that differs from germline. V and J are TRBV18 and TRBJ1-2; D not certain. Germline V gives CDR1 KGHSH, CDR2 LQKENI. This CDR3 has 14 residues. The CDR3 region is CTSSPSPDNYGYTF. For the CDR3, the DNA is TGTACCAGCTCACCATCCCCGGATAACTATGGCTACACCTTC.

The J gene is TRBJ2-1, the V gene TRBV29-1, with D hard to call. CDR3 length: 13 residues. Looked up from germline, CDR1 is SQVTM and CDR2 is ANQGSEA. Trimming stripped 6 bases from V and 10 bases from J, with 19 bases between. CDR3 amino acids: CSVTMGGVGEQFF. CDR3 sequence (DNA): TGCAGCGTGACAATGGGTGGGGTAGGCGAGCAGTTCTTC.

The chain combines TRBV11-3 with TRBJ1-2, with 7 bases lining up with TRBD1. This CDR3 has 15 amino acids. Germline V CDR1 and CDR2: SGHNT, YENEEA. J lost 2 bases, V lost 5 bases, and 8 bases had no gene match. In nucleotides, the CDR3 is TGTGCCAGCAGCCTCAAATCACAGGGGAACTATGGCTACACCTTC. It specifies CASSLKSQGNYGYTF. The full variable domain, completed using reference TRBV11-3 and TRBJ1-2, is EAGVVQSPRYKIIEKKQPVAFWCNPISGHNTLYWYLQNLGQGPELLIRYENEEAVDDSQLPKDRFSAERLKGVDSTLKIQPAELGDSAVYLCASSLKSQGNYGYTFGSGTRLTVV.

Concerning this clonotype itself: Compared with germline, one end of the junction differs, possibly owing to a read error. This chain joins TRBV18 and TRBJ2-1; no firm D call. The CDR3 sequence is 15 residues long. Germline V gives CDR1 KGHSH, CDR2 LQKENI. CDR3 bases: TGTGCCAGCTCGCCACGTCTCAGCTCCTACAATGAGCAGTTCTTC. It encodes CASSPRLSSYNEQFF.

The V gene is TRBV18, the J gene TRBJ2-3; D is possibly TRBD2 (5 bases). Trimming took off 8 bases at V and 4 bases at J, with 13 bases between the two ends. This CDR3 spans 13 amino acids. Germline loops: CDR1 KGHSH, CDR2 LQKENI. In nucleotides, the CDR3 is TGTGCCAGCGCCCAACGGGGTTCAGATACGCAGTATTTT. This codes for CASAQRGSDTQYF.

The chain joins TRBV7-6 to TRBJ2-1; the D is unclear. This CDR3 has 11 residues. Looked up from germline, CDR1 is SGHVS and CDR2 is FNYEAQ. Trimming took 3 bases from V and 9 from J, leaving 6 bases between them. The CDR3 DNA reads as TGTGCCAGCAGCTTTGGAGTTGAGCAGTTCTTC. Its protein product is CASSFGVEQFF.

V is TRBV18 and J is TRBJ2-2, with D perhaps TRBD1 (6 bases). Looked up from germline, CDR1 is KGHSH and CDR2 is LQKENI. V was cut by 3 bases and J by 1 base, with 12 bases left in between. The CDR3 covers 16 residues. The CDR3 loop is CASSPNPGQNTGELFF. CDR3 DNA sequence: TGTGCCAGCTCACCCAATCCGGGACAGAACACCGGGGAGCTGTTTTTT.

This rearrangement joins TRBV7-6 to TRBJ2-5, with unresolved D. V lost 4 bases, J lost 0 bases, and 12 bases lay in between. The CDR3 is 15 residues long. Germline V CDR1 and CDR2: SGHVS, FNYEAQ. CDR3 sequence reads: CASSSFLGNQETQYF. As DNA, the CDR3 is TGTGCCAGCAGCTCCTTCCTCGGTAACCAAGAGACCCAGTACTTC.

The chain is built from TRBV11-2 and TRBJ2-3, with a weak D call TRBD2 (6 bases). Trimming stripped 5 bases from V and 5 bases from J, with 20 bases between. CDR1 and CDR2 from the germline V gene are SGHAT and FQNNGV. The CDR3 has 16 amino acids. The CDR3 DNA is TGTGCCAGCAGCGCCCGACTAGGAGGCGGGGTAGATACGCAGTATTTT. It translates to CASSARLGGGVDTQYF.